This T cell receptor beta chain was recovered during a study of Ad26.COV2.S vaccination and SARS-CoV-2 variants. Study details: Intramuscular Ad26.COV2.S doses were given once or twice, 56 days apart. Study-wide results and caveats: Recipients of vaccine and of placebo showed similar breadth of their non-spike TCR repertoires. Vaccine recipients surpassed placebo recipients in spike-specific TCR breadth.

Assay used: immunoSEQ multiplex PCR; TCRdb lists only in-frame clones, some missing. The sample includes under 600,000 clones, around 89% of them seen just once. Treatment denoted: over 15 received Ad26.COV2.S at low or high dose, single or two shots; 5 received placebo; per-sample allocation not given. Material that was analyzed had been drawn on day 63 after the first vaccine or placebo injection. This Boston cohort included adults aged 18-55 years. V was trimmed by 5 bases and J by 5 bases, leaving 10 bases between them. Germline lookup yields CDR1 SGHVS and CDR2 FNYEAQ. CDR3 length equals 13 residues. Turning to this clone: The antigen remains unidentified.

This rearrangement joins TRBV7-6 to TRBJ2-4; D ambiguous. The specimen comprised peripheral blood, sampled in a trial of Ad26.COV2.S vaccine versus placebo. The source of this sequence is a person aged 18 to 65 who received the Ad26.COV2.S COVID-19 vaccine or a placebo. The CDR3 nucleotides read TGTGCCAGCAGCCAGGCCCGAGAAAACATTCAGTACTTC. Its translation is CASSQARENIQYF.